Listed below are T cell receptor beta chains from one sample, sequenced in a study of blood T cell repertoires in COVID-19. Assay used: immunoSEQ multiplex PCR; TCRdb lists only in-frame clones, some missing. The sample has roughly 220,000 clones, roughly 89% seen once; the top ten hold 6.8%. Source material: PBMCs or T cells enriched from blood (not recorded which). The receptors were sampled from a woman aged 35 to 49 who had recovered from COVID-19. The CDR3 runs from the conserved cysteine through the conserved F or W. A D gene is named only where the DNA matches it firmly.

d_gene,len,v_gene,j_gene,CDR3aa
.,18,TRBV28,TRBJ2-6,CASSLGSLNPSGANVLTF
TRBD1,16,TRBV27,TRBJ1-1,CASSHNPGQGYTEAFF
.,16,TRBV7-9,TRBJ1-1,CASTAGMSTMNTEAFF
TRBD2,17,TRBV29-1,TRBJ2-2,CSVLGPSGRRSTGELFF
.,14,TRBV4-1,TRBJ2-7,CASSQDLVSHEQYF
.,13,TRBV18,TRBJ1-1,CASSSRGDTEAFF
.,13,TRBV29-1,TRBJ1-1,CSVPSGRGTEAFF
.,14,TRBV5-5,TRBJ1-2,CASSLDRVNYGYTF
.,16,TRBV7-9,TRBJ1-4,CASSPQTGQGNEKLFF
TRBD1,13,TRBV6-5,TRBJ1-4,CASRITGAEKLFF